The clone carrying this T cell receptor beta chain has more than one count but fewer than ten. What it binds is not known. This specimen belongs to a study of response to subunit inactivated influenza vaccine. General observations from the study: Each seasonal flu vaccination may recruit only limited new T cells, authors suggested.

TCRdb re-called the RT-PCR reads with MiXCR, one entry per CDR3 protein. Among about 650,000 distinct CDR3 sequences listed, about 15% were seen once. Trimming pared 0 bases from V and 3 bases from J, leaving 14 bases between. The CDR3 contains 17 residues. Germline-derived CDR1 and CDR2 are LGHDT and YNNKEL (reference sequence). The TCR originated in a middle-aged man who received an inactivated influenza vaccine. The material was PBMCs from blood, obtained approximately 13 days after vaccination. V usage is TRBV3-1 and J usage is TRBJ2-2; a weak D match, TRBD1 (6 bases). CDR3 sequence: CASSQDLSTGYTGELFF. CDR3 in DNA: TGTGCCAGCAGCCAAGATTTGTCGACAGGTTACACCGGGGAGCTGTTTTTT.